This T cell receptor (beta chain) was sequenced for a study of cytomegalovirus exposure and HLA in healthy donors. About the research overall: The 120 or so validation repertoires were produced on the same platform as the roughly 720 repertoires of the first cohort. This was reported in a later analysis.

The germline CDR1 and CDR2 sequences are SGHRS and YFSETQ. There are 17 residues in the CDR3. V gave up 0 bases and J gave up 2 bases; unmatched junction bases: 4. Libraries were prepared by immunoSEQ multiplex PCR; TCRdb keeps only in-frame clonotypes and omits some of them. The repertoire has about 330,000 clones, 86% of them found once; the top ten carry 0.84%. Sequences were obtained from PBMCs. This clonotype was sampled from a woman aged 18 to 35 in good health and CMV-seronegative. The V gene is TRBV5-1, the J gene TRBJ2-1; 11 bases are a match to TRBD1. CDR3 DNA sequence: TGCGCCAGCAGCTTGGCCTCGGGACAGGGGGCCTACAATGAGCAGTTCTTC. This translates into CASSLASGQGAYNEQFF. Supplemented by reference TRBV5-1 and TRBJ2-1, the full variable domain reads KAGVTQTPRYLIKTRGQQVTLSCSPISGHRSVSWYQQTPGQGLQFLFEYFSETQRNKGNFPGRFSGRQFSNSRSEMNVSTLELGDSALYLCASSLASGQGAYNEQFFGPGTRLTVL.